The clone carrying this T cell receptor beta chain was detected only a few times. The same CDR3 also results from other DNA sequences found in this sample. Study processing details: Nucleated cell counts were estimated from reference gene primer amplification. Assay: immunoSEQ multiplex PCR; the TCRdb copy retains only in-frame clones and omits some. D and trimming were read from the DNA, whereas the V and J calls and clone size are those reported in that table. The sample consists of over 300,000 clones, around 90% of them appearing once. The data originate from a study of blood T cell repertoires in COVID-19. Study information: PBMCs, B-cell-depleted T cells, or T cells were the source of the cDNA or gDNA that made up the material.

The CDR3 has 14 amino acids. Per the germline V gene, CDR1 is MNHEY and CDR2 is SVGAGI. Trimming cost V 5 bases and J 0 bases, with 8 bases left between them. This chain connects TRBV6-5 to TRBJ1-3, with unresolved D. Material for sequencing was peripheral blood. The clonotype originates from a man between 18 and 35 years old with active or convalescent COVID-19. CDR3 residues: CASSRLDSGNTIYF. CDR3 nucleotide sequence: TGTGCCAGCAGTAGACTGGACTCTGGAAACACCATATATTTT.